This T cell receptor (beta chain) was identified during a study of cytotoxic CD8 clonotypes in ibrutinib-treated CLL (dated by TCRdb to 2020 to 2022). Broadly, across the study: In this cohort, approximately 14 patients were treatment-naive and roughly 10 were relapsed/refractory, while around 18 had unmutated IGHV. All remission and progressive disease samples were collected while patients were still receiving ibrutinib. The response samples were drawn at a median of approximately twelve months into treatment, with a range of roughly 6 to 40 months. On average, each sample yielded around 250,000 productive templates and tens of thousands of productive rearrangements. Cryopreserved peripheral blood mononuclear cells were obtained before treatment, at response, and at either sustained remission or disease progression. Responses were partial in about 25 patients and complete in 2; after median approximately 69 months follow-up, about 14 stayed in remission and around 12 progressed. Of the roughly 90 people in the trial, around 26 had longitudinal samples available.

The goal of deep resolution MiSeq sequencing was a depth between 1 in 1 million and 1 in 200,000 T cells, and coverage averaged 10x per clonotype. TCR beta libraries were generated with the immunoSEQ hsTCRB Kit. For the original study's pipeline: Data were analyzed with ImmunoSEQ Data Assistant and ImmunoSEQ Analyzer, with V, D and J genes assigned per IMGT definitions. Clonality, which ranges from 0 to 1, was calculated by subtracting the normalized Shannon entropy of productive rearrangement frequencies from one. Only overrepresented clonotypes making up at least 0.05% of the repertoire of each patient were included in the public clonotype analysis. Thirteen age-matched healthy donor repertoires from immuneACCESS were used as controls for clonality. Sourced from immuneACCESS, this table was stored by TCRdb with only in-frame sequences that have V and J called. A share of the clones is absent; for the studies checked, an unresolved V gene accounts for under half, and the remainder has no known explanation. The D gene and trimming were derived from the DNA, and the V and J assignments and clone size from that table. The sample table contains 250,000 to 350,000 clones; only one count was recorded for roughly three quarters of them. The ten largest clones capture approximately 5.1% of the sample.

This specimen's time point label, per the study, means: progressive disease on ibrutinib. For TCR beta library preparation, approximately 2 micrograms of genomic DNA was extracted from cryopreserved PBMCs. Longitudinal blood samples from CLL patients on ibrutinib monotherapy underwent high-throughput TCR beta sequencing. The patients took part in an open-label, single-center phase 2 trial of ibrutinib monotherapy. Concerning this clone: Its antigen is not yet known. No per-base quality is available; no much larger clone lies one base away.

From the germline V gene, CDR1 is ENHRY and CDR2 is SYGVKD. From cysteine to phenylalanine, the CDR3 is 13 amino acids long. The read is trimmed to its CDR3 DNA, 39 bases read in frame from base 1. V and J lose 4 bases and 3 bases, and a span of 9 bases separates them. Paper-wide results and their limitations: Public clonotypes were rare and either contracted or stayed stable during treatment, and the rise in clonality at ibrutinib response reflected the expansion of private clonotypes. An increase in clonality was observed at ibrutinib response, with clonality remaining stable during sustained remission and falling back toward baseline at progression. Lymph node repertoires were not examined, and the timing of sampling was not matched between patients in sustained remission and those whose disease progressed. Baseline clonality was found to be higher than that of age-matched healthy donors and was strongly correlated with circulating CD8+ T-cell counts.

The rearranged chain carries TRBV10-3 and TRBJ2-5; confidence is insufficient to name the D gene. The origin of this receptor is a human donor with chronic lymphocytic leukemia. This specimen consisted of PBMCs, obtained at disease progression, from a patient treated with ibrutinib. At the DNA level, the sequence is TGTGCCATCAGTGTCTACAAGGAAGAGACCCAGTACTTC. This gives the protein CAISVYKEETQYF.